This TCR beta chain is drawn from a study of T cell clones after liver transplantation (dated by TCRdb to between 2018 and 2021). With regard to the full study: Samples were obtained from ITN030ST, a randomized trial in which withdrawal of immunosuppression was attempted within 2 years of liver transplantation. After a pre-transplant mixed lymphocyte reaction, TCRbeta sequencing was used to pinpoint donor-reactive T cell clones, which were subsequently tracked in post-transplant blood. As an antigen-independent comparator for the donor-reactive sequences, third party-reactive TCRbeta sequences from pre-transplant MLRs were identified as well. Of the eight recipients, a few were HCV-positive, while the remaining recipients had been transplanted for non-autoimmune, non-viral indications. Until randomization at 12-24 months post-transplant, subjects were given standard immunosuppression, with no induction therapy. Tolerance was defined as complete immunosuppression withdrawal for at least one year with no rise in liver enzymes beyond twice the upper limit of normal. Blood samples were taken pre-transplant, pre-randomization before withdrawal, and post-randomization after full withdrawal or failed withdrawal. The studied cohort comprised 8 liver transplant recipients, 3 classified as tolerant and 5 as non-tolerant. What the research found in general, with its limitations: The conclusions were considered preliminary, being limited by small, heterogeneous patient numbers and non-standardized post-transplant time points. In a couple of subjects, low numbers of available donor cells limited the measurable donor-reactive repertoire. When repertoire turnover was accounted for, significantly reduced detection of donor-reactive sequences was found in 7 of 8 subjects for CD4 and in 8 of 8 subjects for CD8. Since no allograft tissue specimens were available, donor-reactive T cells may have migrated into the graft instead of being deleted. A greater decline was seen for donor-reactive sequences than for third party-reactive sequences, suggesting partial antigen-specific deletion unrelated to withdrawal success. In most of the 8 subjects, circulating donor-reactive CD4 TCRbeta sequences decreased significantly after transplant, regardless of tolerance or HCV status.

Thawed unstimulated PBMCs were stained for CD3, CD4 and CD8 and FACS-sorted into CD3+CD4+ and CD3+CD8+ populations. Randomization to immunosuppression withdrawal applied to every one of the 8 studied subjects. Genomic DNA was isolated with the Qiagen DNeasy Blood and Tissue Kit. Using immunoSEQ, frozen genomic DNA was subjected to high-throughput TCRbeta CDR3 sequencing, a process that included PCR amplification, mapping, bias correction and internal controls. In the source study's methods: Productive rearrangements were kept, and unique TCRbeta sequences were defined by CDR3 nucleotide sequence plus V and J gene. A sequence counted as donor-reactive only if the sequence showed at least 5-fold expansion in CFSE-low cells compared with unstimulated pre-transplant cells and had a frequency of at least 0.01%. Minimum frequency thresholds were set for each subject on the basis of the unstimulated sample with the lowest template count, so that a detection power of at least 90% was ensured. Repertoire turnover was measured by Jensen-Shannon divergence between the top 1000 TCRbeta sequences post- and pre-transplant. Changes in detection of donor-reactive sequences were tested with two-sided Fisher's exact tests. TCRdb retrieved this table from immuneACCESS and kept in-frame rearrangements only. Not all clones are present; in checked studies, unresolved V genes account for under half, and no reason is known for the remainder. V and J calls and clone size are given by that table; D and trimming were obtained from the DNA. The sample records roughly 40,000 clones, about 86% of which are singletons. 2% to 2.5% of the sample lies in the top ten.

Deletion took 1 base off V and 6 bases off J, with a span of 10 bases between the germline ends. CDR1 and CDR2 are read off the germline V gene as LGHNA and YSLEER. Inclusive of the bounding cysteine and phenylalanine, the CDR3 is 13 residues long. Only CDR3 DNA remains: 39 bases, in frame from the first base. Concerning this clone: Its recognized antigen is unknown. There are no base qualities to consult, and no much larger clone falls within one base.

In this chain, TRBV4-3 is recombined with TRBJ2-7, with the D gene not confidently named. This TCR derives from a human patient who received a liver transplant. Some T cells seen after a transplant may have their origin in the graft donor. Sequenced here: CD4+ T cells from blood, sampled 24 months after liver transplant. The CDR3 reads as follows: CASSQVGFPEQYF. In nucleotides, the sequence is TGCGCCAGCAGCCAAGTGGGATTCCCCGAGCAGTACTTC.